Below, 6 T cell receptor beta chains from the same sample are listed, as sequenced in a study of T cells in Graves' hyperthyroidism and ophthalmopathy. RNA transcripts yielded amplified TCR beta CDR3 regions. The HTBI set primed first-round TCR CDR3 RT-PCR. A single record per CDR3 protein comes from TCRdb applying MiXCR to the multiplex PCR reads. The data hold approximately 210,000 distinct CDR3 sequences, with under 20% observed a single time. The sequenced sample consisted of blood. The receptors stem from a man aged 50-60 years with Graves' hyperthyroidism.

The chain has TRBV27 and TRBJ1-1; 7 bases align to TRBD1. Trimming at V came to 5 bases and at J to 5 bases, leaving 2 bases not matched to a gene. This CDR3 spans 12 amino acids. Germline V gene sequence: CDR1 MNHEY, CDR2 SMNVEV (reference sequence). The CDR3 coding sequence is TGTGCCAGCAGTAAGACAGGGACTGAAGCTTTCTTT. It is translated as CASSKTGTEAFF.

This clonotype was observed a few times. This chain links TRBV6-1 with TRBJ1-4; D unclear. This CDR3 has 15 residues. The germline V and J ends were trimmed by 5 bases and 7 bases, with 17 bases remaining between them. The germline CDR1 and CDR2 sequences are MNHNS and SASEGT. This chain's CDR3 is CASSYGRARGEKLFF. CDR3 DNA sequence: TGTGCCAGCAGTTACGGACGGGCCCGGGGTGAAAAACTGTTTTTT.

This clonotype has at least ten counts. The chain carries TRBV12-5 and TRBJ1-4, with TRBD1 as a possible D gene (5 bases). The CDR3 is 13 residues long. Trimming removed 1 base from V and 6 bases from J, with 6 bases in between. Germline CDR1 reads LGHNT; CDR2 reads FRNRAP. In nucleotides, the CDR3 is TGTGCTAGTGGTTTGGGCAGGGATGAAAAACTGTTTTTT. It is translated as CASGLGRDEKLFF.

The chain recombines TRBV20-1 with TRBJ2-5; D is undetermined. Trimming removed 0 bases at V and 2 bases at J, with 7 bases between. The CDR3 has 13 amino acids. The V gene's germline CDR1 is DFQATT and CDR2 SNEGSKA (reference sequence). The chain's CDR3 is CSARDFMQETQYF. DNA for the CDR3: TGCAGTGCTAGAGATTTTATGCAAGAGACCCAGTACTTC.

A word on this clonotype: A read error may be the cause here, since a much bigger clone is one base away. The chain uses TRBV5-1 and TRBJ1-2; 7 nucleotides agree with TRBD1. CDR1 and CDR2 from the germline V gene are SGHRS and YFSETQ. The CDR3 totals 14 residues. J was trimmed by 8 bases and V by 0 bases; bases with no gene match: 7. The CDR3 DNA reads as TGCGCCAGCAGCTTGGAGGCAGGGGGAGGCGGCTACACCTTC. It yields the protein CASSLEAGGGGYTF.

This clonotype occurred many times. This rearrangement joins TRBV29-1 to TRBJ2-5; 9 positions agree with TRBD2. Germline V gene lookup returns CDR1 SQVTM and CDR2 ANQGSEA. The CDR3 runs to 18 residues. V was pared by 4 bases and J by 2 bases, with 17 bases of the junction left unmatched. The CDR3 DNA reads as TGCAGCGTTGCCCTCCCCGAGACTAGCGGAGGAATACAAGAGACCCAGTACTTC. It is translated as CSVALPETSGGIQETQYF. The variable domain in full, completed from reference TRBV29-1 and TRBJ2-5, reads SAVISQKPSRDICQRGTSLTIQCQVDSQVTMMFWYRQQPGQSLTLIATANQGSEATYESGFVIDKFPISRPNLTFSTLTVSNMSPEDSSIYLCSVALPETSGGIQETQYFGPGTRLLVL.